This is a list of T cell receptor beta chains from one sample in a study of identical twins. MiXCR, applied by TCRdb to the 5' RACE reads, yields one record per CDR3 protein. The table includes about 200,000 distinct CDR3 sequences, 6.5% detected once. The sample was also reused in another study, on T cells expressing NK-cell markers.

The sequenced sample was CD8+ T cells sorted from blood. The receptors derive from a young woman in good health. Each CDR3 is given without its conserved first and last residue.

v_call cdr3_aa
TRBV27 ASSLRPDTGEQY
TRBV27 ASGNTEAF
TRBV10-2 ASSELGQAF
TRBV15 ATSRLWQRVHNEQF
TRBV27 ASSFGLADVMRTGELF
TRBV13 ASSLSAGGETQY
TRBV7-9 ASSRAAGLAKNIQY
TRBV27 ASSFENTGELF
TRBV7-6 ASTGGDPSSYNEQF
TRBV12-3/TRBV12-4 ASSPTAGNLYEQY
TRBV12-3/TRBV12-4 ASSARLAGFTDTQY
TRBV29-1 SVVRDRGLL
TRBV6-4 ASSFVHRGAVF
TRBV4-1 ASSYLSGGGTGELF
TRBV5-5 ASSLVLVQETQY
TRBV6-1 ASSPRDYQETQY
TRBV7-9 ASSREFYEQY
TRBV18 ASSPSPGETDTQY
TRBV12-3/TRBV12-4 ASSSGQGPLGETQY
TRBV27 ASSFQGVNNEQF
TRBV12-3/TRBV12-4 ASSPLLGTTYEQY
TRBV9 ASSETSPYNEQF
TRBV20-1 SAIPTAGSSYNEQF
TRBV7-2 ASSLEAGWGYEQY
TRBV20-1 SATRGGREQY
TRBV2 ASRQGVQETQY
TRBV25-1 ASSPRDPGDRTDTQY
TRBV14 ASSQAGRTDTQY
TRBV7-8 ASSFTRDEQY
TRBV20-1 SAVPGANVLT
TRBV23-1 ASSWPTSGGATDTQY
TRBV5-6 ASSYPSGSEGEQF
TRBV7-9 ASSSVTRREQY
TRBV5-1 ASSPTSGGVHNEQF
TRBV5-1 ASSLPTASLVEQY
TRBV12-3/TRBV12-4 ASSPRPGYNEQF
TRBV15 ATKGGIHNEQF
TRBV29-1 SVERDWQETQY
TRBV12-3/TRBV12-4 ASSFIPGELF
TRBV10-2 ASSGEGQSTDTQY
TRBV18 ASSPTASHNEQF
TRBV5-6 ASRFGSAAMAF
TRBV14 ASSQDLRTLEQY
TRBV29-1 SVEAADRENIQY
TRBV11-2 ASSSEGSPLH
TRBV11-2 ASSPLASSSYEQY
TRBV12-3/TRBV12-4 ASGWGPEAF
TRBV7-3 ASSYGPQETQY
TRBV7-2 ASSLTGPTEAF
TRBV6-5 ASSYSRGGAEAF
TRBV7-9 ASSLKRTSGSNEQF